These T cell receptor beta chains were read from a single sample in a study of OX40 agonist ivuxolimab in advanced cancers. TCRdb's copy holds only in-frame clones and misses some; the assay was immunoSEQ multiplex PCR. The table lists some 100,000 clones, 85% to 90% of them singletons. This specimen was CD4+ or CD8+ T cells sorted from blood, taken in a trial of the OX40 agonist ivuxolimab. All receptors come from an adult with an advanced solid tumor such as melanoma, head and neck, liver or kidney cancer. Both conserved end residues are part of each CDR3.

v_call	j_call	cdr3_aa
TRBV5-1	TRBJ1-2	CASSLAGTGNYGYTF
TRBV6-5	TRBJ1-2	CASEKRQNYGYTF
TRBV30	TRBJ2-6	CAWSLPGTGGANVLTF
TRBV14	TRBJ2-1	CASSQGLAYNEQFF
TRBV28	TRBJ2-7	CASSRFRGKSSYEQYF
TRBV11-2	TRBJ2-3	CASSTRLGTDTQYF
TRBV6-5	TRBJ1-1	CASSYSTSDTEAFF
TRBV10-3	TRBJ1-3	CAIKTGTGSSGNTIYF
TRBV9	TRBJ1-3	CASSFAPVTPSSGNTIYF
TRBV18	TRBJ1-3	CASSPRSGSGNTIYF
TRBV28	TRBJ2-3	CASSSTGLGDTQYF
TRBV6-1	TRBJ2-3	CASRVGDTQYF
TRBV15	TRBJ2-5	CATSRDRTETQYF
TRBV30	TRBJ1-3	CAWSVTSYSGNTIYF
TRBV2	TRBJ2-1	CASSEARGSFYNEQFF
TRBV18	TRBJ1-1	CASLGVLNTEAFF
TRBV6-5	TRBJ2-7	CASSYSDRGLYEQYF
TRBV27	TRBJ2-7	CASSPGLAGVHEQYF
TRBV14	TRBJ2-2	CASSPLTGTFNTGELFF
TRBV7-9	TRBJ1-5	CASSLAWEAVHNQPQHF
TRBV28	TRBJ2-5	CASSLSGQGAVVQYF
TRBV5-1	TRBJ2-3	CASRVEGTDTQYF
TRBV15	TRBJ2-7	CATSRATSEAAYEQYF
TRBV15	TRBJ2-1	CATSRRLRDRYNEQFF
TRBV4-1	TRBJ1-3	CASSQDSAQARNTIYF
TRBV7-2	TRBJ2-2	CASSLTRGLTGELFF
TRBV4-2	TRBJ2-5	CASSRKASEQGGETQYF
TRBV7-9	TRBJ1-2	CASSSTGWDYGYTF
TRBV14	TRBJ1-1	CASSQALNTEAFF
TRBV9	TRBJ2-1	CASSVEGANSYNEQFF
TRBV9	TRBJ2-1	CASSPLRASYNEQFF
TRBV5-1	TRBJ2-6	CASGPRSVQSRANVLTF
TRBV7-9	TRBJ2-1	CASSYLAGDSGEQFF
TRBV6-1	TRBJ1-4	CASKRATNEKLFF
TRBV5-1	TRBJ2-2	CASSRSLAGMNTGELFF
TRBV5-1	TRBJ1-4	CASRAGLTNEKLFF
TRBV19	TRBJ2-3	CASSILASGRPDTQYF
TRBV28	TRBJ2-5	CATLVTGTQETQYF
TRBV5-1	TRBJ2-3	CASSQGLQAGTDTQYF
TRBV6-1	TRBJ2-1	CASSEQRAHNEQFF
TRBV2	TRBJ2-3	CASMSGSGTDTQYF
TRBV6-1	TRBJ1-5	CASSEGPSLGQPQHF
TRBV5-1	TRBJ2-2	CASSLDGQTTGELFF
TRBV28	TRBJ2-7	CASSDPGGSLLDEQYF
TRBV18	TRBJ2-5	CASHRLAGEETQYF
TRBV29-1	TRBJ2-5	CSVARETQYF
TRBV29-1	TRBJ2-5	CSAKEETQYF
TRBV11-2	TRBJ1-6	CASSLSLQNSPLHF
TRBV27	TRBJ2-7	CASLSPGTRKQYF
TRBV27	TRBJ2-7	CASSFSLAGAYEQYF
TRBV5-1	TRBJ2-3	CASSLGTSVSTDTQYF
TRBV18	TRBJ2-1	CASLGGSYNEQFF
TRBV6-6	TRBJ2-3	CASSWYSTDTQYF
TRBV19	TRBJ1-5	CASSIRAGTGNQPQHF
TRBV7-2	TRBJ2-7	CASSPPSSGGAGVQYF